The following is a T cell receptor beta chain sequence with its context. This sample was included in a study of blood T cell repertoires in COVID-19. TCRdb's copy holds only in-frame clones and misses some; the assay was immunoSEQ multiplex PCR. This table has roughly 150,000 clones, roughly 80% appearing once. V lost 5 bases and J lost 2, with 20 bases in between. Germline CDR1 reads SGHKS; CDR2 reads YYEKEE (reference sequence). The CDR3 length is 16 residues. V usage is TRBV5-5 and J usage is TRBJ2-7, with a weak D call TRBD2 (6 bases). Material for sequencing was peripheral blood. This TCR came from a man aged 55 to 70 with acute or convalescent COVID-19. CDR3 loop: CASSPSGVGEPYEQYF. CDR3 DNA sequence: TGTGCCAGCAGTCCGTCGGGGGTCGGAGAGCCCTACGAGCAGTACTTC.